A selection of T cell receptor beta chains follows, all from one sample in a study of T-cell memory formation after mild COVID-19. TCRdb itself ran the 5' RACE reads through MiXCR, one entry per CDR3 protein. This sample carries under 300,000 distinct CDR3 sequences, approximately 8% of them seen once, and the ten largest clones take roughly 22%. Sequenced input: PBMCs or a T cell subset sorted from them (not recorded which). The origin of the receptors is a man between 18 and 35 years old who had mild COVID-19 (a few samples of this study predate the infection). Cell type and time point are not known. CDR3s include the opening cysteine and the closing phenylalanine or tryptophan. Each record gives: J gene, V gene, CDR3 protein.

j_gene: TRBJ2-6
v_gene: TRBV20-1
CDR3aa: CSAADNSGANVLTF

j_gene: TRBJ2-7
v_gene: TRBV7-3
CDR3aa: CASSLNPGQGYEQYF

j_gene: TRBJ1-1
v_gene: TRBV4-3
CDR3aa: CASSQVLLGGPEAFF

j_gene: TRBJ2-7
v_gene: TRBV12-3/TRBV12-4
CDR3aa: CASSLRTGYEQYF

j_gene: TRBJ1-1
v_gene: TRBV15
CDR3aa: CATSKNTEAFF

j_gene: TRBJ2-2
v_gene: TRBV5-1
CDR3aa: CASSLSYGGTGELFF

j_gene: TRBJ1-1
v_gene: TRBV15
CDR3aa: CATSRGRRQLMNTEAFF

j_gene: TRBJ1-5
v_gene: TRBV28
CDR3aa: CASSFSRKRNQPQHF

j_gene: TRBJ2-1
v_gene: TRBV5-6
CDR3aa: CASSLNQGVNEQFF

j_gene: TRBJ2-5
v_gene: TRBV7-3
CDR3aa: CASSLNAGEQETQYF

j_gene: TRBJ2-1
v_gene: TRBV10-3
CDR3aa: CAISRKGVGVNEQFF

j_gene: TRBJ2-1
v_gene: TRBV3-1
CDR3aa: CASSQVNGNGEQFF

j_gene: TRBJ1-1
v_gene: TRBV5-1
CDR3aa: CASSLQAPGLSNTEAFF

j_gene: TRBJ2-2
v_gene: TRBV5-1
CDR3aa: CASSLLGQGSPGELFF

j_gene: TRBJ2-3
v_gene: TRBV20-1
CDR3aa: CSADKTSGGATDTQYF

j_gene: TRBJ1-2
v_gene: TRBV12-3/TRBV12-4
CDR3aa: CASSYRDRGPYGYTF

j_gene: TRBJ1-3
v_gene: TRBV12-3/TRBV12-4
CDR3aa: CASSSGLGRALSGNTIYF

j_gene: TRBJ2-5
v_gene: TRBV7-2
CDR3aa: CASSSRKGETQYF

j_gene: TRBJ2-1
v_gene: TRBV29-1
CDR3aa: CSVWRSYNEQFF

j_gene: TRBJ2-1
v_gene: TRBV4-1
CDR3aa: CASSQGTGGGDEQFF

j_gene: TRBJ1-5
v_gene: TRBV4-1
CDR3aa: CASSADRTYSNQPQHF

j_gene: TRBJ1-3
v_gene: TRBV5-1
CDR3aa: CASSLDGLAVGNTIYF